The entry that follows covers one T cell receptor (beta chain) sequence. This sample was taken from a study of blood T cell repertoires in COVID-19. About the study: The United States, Italy and Spain supplied acute and convalescent COVID-19 samples.

V lost 4 bases and J 1 base, leaving 22 bases between the germline ends. The CDR3 covers 18 residues. Germline CDR1 is LGHDT and CDR2 is YNNKEL (reference sequence). TCRdb keeps only in-frame clones here, not all; method: immunoSEQ multiplex PCR. The sample has 55,000 to 75,000 clones, around 81% seen once. The gene calls are TRBV3-1 (or the pseudogene TRBV3-2) and TRBJ1-2; tentatively, D is TRBD1 (6 bases). The TCR comes from an older man with COVID-19, enrolled during active disease. The sample was peripheral blood. In nucleotides, the CDR3 is TGTGCCAGCAGCCTTTTCGGACAGCGATCCTCGCTTAACTATGGCTACACCTTC. Protein: CASSLFGQRSSLNYGYTF.